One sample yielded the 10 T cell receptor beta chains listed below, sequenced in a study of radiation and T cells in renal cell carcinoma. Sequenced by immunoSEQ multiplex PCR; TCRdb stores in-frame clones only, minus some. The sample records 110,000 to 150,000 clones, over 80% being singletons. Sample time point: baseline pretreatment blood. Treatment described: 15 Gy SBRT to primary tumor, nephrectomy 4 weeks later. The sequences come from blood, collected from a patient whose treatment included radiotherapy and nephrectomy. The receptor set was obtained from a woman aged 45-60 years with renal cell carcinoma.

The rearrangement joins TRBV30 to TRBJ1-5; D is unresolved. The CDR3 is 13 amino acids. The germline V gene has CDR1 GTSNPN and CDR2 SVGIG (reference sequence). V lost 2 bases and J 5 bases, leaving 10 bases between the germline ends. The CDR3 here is CAWSLRGDQPQHF. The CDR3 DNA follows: TGTGCCTGGAGTCTACGGGGTGATCAGCCCCAGCATTTT.

Here the CDR3 DNA reads TGTGCCAGCAGCCAAGCTGGGGGACAGGCGAACGAGCAGTACTTC. Protein sequence: CASSQAGGQANEQYF. V and J are TRBV4-2 and TRBJ2-7; TRBD1 agrees at 8 bases. V lost 1 base and J lost 5; bases outside the gene matches: 7. Germline lookup yields CDR1 LGHNA and CDR2 YNFKEQ. The CDR3 runs to 15 residues.

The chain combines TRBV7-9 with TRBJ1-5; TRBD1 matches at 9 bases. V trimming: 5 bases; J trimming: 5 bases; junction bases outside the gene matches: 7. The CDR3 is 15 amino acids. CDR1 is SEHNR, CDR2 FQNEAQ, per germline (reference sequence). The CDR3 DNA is TGTGCCAGCAGCCATTCCGGGACAGGGTATCAGCCCCAGCATTTT. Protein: CASSHSGTGYQPQHF.

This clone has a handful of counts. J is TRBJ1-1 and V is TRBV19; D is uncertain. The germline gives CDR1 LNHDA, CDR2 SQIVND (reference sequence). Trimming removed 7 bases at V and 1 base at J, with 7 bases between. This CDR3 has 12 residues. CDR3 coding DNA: TGTGCCAGTATGTTCAGGAACACTGAAGCTTTCTTT. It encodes CASMFRNTEAFF.

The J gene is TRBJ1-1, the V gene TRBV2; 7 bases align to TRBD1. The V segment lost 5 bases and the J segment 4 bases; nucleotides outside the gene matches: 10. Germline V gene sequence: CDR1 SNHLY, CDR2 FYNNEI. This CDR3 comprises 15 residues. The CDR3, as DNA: TGTGCCAGCAGTTCAGATACAGGGGTTGGCACTGAAGCTTTCTTT. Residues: CASSSDTGVGTEAFF.

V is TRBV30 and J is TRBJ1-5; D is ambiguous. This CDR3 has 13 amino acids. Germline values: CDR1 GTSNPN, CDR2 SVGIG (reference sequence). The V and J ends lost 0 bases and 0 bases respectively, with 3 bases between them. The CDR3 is CAWSVGSNQPQHF. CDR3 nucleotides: TGTGCCTGGAGTGTAGGTAGCAATCAGCCCCAGCATTTT.

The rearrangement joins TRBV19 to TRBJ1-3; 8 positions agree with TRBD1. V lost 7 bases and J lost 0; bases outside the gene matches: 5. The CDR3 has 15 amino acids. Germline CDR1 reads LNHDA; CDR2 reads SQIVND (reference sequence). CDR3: CASKLDRGSGNTIYF. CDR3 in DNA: TGTGCCAGTAAACTAGACAGGGGCTCTGGAAACACCATATATTTT.

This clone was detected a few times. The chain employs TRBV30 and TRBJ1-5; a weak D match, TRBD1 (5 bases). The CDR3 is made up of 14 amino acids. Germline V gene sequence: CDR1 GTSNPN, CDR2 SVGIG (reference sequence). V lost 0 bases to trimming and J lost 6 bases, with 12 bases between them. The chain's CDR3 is CAWSVQEGSQPQHF. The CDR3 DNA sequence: TGTGCCTGGAGTGTACAGGAAGGGTCTCAGCCCCAGCATTTT.

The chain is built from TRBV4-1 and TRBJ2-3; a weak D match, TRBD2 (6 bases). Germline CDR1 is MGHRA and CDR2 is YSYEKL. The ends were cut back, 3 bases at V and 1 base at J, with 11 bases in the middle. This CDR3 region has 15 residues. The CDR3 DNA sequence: TGCGCCAGCAGCCACGCAGAGCGGGGCACAGATACGCAGTATTTT. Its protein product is CASSHAERGTDTQYF.

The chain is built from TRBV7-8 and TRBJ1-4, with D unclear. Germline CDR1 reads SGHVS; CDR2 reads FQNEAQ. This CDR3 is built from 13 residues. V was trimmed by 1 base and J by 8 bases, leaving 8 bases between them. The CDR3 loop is CASSLDRSEKLFF. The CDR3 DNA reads TGTGCCAGCAGCTTAGACCGGTCGGAAAAACTGTTTTTT.